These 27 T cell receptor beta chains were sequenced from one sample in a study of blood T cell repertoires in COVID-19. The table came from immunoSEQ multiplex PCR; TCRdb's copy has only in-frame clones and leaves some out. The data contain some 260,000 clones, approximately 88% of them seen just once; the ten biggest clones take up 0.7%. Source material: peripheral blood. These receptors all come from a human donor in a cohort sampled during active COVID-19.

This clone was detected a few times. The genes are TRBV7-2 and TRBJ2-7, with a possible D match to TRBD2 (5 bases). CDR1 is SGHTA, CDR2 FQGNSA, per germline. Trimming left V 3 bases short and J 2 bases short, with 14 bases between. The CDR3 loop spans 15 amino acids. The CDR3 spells CASSFYNRGAYEQYF. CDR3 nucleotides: TGTGCCAGCAGCTTTTATAATCGGGGAGCCTACGAGCAGTACTTC.

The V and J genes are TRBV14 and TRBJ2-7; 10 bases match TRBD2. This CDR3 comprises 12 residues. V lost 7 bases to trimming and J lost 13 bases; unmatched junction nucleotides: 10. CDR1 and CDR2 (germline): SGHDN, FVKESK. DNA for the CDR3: TGTGCCAGCAACAAAATTAGCGGGAGGCCTTACTTC. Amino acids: CASNKISGRPYF. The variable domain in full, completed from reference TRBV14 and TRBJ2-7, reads EAGVTQFPSHSVIEKGQTVTLRCDPISGHDNLYWYRRVMGKEIKFLLHFVKESKQDESGMPNNRFLAERTGGTYSTLKVQPAELEDSGVYFCASNKISGRPYFGPGTRLTVT.

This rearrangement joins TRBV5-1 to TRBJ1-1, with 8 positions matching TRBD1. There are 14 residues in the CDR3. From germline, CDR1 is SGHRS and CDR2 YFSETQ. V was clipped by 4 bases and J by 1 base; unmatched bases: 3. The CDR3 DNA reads TGCGCCAGCAGCGCTGGGACAGGGAACACTGAAGCTTTCTTT. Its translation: CASSAGTGNTEAFF. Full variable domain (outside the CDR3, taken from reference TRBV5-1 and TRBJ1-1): KAGVTQTPRYLIKTRGQQVTLSCSPISGHRSVSWYQQTPGQGLQFLFEYFSETQRNKGNFPGRFSGRQFSNSRSEMNVSTLELGDSALYLCASSAGTGNTEAFFGQGTRLTVV.

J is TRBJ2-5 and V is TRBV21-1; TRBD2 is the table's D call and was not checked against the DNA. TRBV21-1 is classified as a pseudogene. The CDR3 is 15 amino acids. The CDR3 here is CASSNGPSSLETQYF. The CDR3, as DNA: TGTGCCAGCAGCAACGGACCATCTAGCTTGGAGACCCAGTACTTC.

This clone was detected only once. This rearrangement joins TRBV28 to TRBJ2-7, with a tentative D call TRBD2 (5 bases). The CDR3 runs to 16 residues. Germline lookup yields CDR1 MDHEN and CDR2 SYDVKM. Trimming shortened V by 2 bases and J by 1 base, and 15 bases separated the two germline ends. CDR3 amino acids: CASSLTTLAGSYEQYF. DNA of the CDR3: TGTGCCAGCAGTTTAACCACCCTAGCTGGGTCCTACGAGCAGTACTTC.

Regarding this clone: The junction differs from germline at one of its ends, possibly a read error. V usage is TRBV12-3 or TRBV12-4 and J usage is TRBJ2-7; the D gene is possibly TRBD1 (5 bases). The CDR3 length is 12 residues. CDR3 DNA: TGTGCCAGCAGCCCCCCTCAGGGCGTCCAGATTTTC. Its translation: CASSPPQGVQIF.

As DNA, the CDR3 is TGTGCCAGTAGCAGGGGACAGGGTCAAGAGACCCAGTACTTC. Amino acids: CASSRGQGQETQYF. The J gene is TRBJ2-5, the V gene TRBV19; TRBD1 matches 9 bases. This CDR3 is 14 amino acids long. The germline CDR1 and CDR2 sequences are LNHDA and SQIVND (reference sequence). The J segment lost 2 bases and the V segment lost 6 bases, leaving 4 bases of the junction unmatched.

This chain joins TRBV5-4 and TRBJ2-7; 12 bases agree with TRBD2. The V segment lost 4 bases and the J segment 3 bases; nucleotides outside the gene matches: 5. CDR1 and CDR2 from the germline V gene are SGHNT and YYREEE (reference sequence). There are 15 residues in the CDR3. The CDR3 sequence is CASSGGLAGNYEQYF. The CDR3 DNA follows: TGTGCCAGCAGCGGCGGACTAGCGGGAAACTACGAGCAGTACTTC.

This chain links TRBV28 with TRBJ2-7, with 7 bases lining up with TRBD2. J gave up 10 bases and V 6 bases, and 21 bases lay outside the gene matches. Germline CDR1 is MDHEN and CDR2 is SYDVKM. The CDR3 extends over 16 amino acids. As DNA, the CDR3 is TGTGCCAGCAGCTTTTGGGGGAGGGCAATACTCGGTGAACAGTACTTC. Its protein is CASSFWGRAILGEQYF.

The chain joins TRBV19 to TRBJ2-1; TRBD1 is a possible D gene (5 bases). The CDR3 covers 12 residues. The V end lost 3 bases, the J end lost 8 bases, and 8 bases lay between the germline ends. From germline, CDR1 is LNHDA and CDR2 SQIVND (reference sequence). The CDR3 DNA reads TGTGCCAGTAGTATGACAGCAGATGAGCAGTTCTTC. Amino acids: CASSMTADEQFF.

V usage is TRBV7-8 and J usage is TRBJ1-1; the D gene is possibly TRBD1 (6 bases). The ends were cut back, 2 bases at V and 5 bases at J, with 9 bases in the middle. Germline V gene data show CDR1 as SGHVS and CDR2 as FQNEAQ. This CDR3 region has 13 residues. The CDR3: CASSLQGRTEAFF. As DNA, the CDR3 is TGTGCCAGCAGCTTACAGGGGAGAACTGAAGCTTTCTTT.

CDR3 region: CASSPTSRDRPNQPQHF. Written as DNA, the CDR3 is TGTGCCAGCTCACCAACGTCCCGGGACAGGCCCAATCAGCCCCAGCATTTT. The chain is built from TRBV18 and TRBJ1-5, with 8 bases that match TRBD1. V trimming: 2 bases; J trimming: 3 bases; junction bases outside the gene matches: 9. Germline values: CDR1 KGHSH, CDR2 LQKENI. The CDR3 loop spans 17 amino acids.

The CDR3 DNA follows: TGTGCCACCGGGACAGGAGAGGGGCGCGAGACCCAGTACTTC. Amino acids: CATGTGEGRETQYF. The gene calls are TRBV10-3 and TRBJ2-5; 8 bases are a match to TRBD1. Per germline, CDR1 ENHRY and CDR2 SYGVKD. J was trimmed by 5 bases and V by 10 bases; bases with no gene match: 12. The CDR3 covers 14 residues.

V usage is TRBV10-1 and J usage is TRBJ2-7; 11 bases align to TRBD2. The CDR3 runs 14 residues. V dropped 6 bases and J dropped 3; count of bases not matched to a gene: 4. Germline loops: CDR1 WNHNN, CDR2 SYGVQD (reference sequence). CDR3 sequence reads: CASSSSGGYYEQYF. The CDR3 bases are TGCGCCAGCAGCTCTAGCGGGGGGTACTACGAGCAGTACTTC.

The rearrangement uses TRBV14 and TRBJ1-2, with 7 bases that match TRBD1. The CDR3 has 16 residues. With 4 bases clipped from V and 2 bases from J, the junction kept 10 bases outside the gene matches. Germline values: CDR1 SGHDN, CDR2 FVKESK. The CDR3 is CASSRAGGYRNYGYTF. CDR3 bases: TGTGCCAGCAGCCGGGCAGGGGGATATAGGAACTATGGCTACACCTTC. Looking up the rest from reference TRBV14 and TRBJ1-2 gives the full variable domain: EAGVTQFPSHSVIEKGQTVTLRCDPISGHDNLYWYRRVMGKEIKFLLHFVKESKQDESGMPNNRFLAERTGGTYSTLKVQPAELEDSGVYFCASSRAGGYRNYGYTFGSGTRLTVV.

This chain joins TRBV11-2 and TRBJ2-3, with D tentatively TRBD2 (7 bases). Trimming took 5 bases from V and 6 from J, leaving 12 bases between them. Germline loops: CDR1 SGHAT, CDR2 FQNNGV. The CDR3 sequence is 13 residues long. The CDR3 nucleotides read TGTGCCAGCAGCCCGGCGGGGGCGGATACGCAGTATTTT. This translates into CASSPAGADTQYF.

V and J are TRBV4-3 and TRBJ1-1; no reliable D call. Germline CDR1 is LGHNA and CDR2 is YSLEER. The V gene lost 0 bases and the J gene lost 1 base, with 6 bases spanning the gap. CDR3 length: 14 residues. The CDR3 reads CASSQETSNTEAFF. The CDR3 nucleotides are TGCGCCAGCAGCCAAGAGACATCGAACACTGAAGCTTTCTTT.

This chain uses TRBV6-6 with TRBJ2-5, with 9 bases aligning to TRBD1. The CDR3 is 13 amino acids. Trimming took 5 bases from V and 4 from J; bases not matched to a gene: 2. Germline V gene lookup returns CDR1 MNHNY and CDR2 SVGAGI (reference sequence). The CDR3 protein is CASSRDRVETQYF. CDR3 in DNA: TGTGCCAGCAGTCGGGACAGGGTAGAGACCCAGTACTTC.

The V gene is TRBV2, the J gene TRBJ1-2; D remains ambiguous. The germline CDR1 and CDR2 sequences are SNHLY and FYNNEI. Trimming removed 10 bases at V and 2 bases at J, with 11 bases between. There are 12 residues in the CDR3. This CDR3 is CATIIVNYGYTF. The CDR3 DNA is TGTGCCACCATTATAGTAAACTATGGCTACACCTTC.

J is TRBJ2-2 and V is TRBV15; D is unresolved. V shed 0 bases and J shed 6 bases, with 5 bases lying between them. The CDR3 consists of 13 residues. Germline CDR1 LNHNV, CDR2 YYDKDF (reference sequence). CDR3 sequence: CATSRDVSGELFF. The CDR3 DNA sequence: TGTGCCACCAGCAGAGACGTGTCCGGGGAGCTGTTTTTT.

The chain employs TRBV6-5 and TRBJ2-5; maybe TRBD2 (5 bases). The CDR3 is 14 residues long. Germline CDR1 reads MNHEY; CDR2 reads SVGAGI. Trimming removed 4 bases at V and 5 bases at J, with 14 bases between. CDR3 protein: CASSFDWRAETQYF. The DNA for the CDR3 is TGTGCCAGCAGTTTTGATTGGCGGGCGGAGACCCAGTACTTC.

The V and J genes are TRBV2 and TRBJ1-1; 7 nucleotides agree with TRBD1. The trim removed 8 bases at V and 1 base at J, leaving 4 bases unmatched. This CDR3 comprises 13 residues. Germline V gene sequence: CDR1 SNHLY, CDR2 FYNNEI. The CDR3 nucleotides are TGTGCCAGCCGCGACAGGGAGAACACTGAAGCTTTCTTT. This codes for CASRDRENTEAFF.

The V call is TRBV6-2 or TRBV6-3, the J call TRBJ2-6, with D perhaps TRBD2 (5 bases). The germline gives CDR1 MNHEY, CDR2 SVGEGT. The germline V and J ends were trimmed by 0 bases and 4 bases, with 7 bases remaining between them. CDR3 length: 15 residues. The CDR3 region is CASSYSPGGANVLTF. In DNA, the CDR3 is TGTGCCAGCAGTTACTCTCCGGGGGGGGCCAACGTCCTGACTTTC.

The CDR3 DNA reads TGTGCCAGCAGGACCCCACAGGTTGAAGCTTTCTTT. Encoded protein: CASRTPQVEAFF. V and J are TRBV12-3 or TRBV12-4 and TRBJ1-1, with TRBD1 as a possible D gene (5 bases). Trimming cost V 6 bases and J 7 bases, with 12 bases left between them. The CDR3 covers 12 residues.

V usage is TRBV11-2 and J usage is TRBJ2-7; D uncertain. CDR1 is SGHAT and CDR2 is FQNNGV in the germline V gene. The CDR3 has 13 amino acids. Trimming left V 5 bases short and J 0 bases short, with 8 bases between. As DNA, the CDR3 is TGTGCCAGCAGCCCCCTAAGCTCCTACGAGCAGTACTTC. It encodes CASSPLSSYEQYF.

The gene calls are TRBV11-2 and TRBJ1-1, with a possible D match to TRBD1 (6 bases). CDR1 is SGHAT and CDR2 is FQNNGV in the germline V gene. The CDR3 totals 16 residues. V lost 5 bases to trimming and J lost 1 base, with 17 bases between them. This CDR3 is CASSLPVGTPNTEAFF. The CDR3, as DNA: TGTGCCAGCAGCCTCCCAGTAGGGACACCGAACACTGAAGCTTTCTTT.

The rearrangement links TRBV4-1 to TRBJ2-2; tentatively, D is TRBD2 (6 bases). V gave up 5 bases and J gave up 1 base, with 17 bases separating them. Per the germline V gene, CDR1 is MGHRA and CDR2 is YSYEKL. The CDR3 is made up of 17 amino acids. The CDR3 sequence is CASSTFARGGNTGELFF. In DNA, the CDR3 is TGCGCCAGCAGCACATTTGCGAGGGGAGGGAACACCGGGGAGCTGTTTTTT.